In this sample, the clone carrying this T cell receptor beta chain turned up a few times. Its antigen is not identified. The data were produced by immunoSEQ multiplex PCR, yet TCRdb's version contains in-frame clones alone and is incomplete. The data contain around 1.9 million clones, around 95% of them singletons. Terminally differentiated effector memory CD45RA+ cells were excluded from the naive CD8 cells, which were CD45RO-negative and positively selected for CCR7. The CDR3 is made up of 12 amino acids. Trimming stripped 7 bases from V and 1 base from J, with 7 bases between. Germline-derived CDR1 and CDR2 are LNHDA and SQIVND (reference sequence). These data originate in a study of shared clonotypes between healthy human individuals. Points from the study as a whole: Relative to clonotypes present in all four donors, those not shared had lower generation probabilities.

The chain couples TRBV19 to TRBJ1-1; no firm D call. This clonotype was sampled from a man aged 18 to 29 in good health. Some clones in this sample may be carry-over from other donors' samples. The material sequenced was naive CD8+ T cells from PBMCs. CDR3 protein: CASKDGNTEAFF. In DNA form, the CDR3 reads TGTGCCAGTAAAGACGGGAACACTGAAGCTTTCTTT.